This T cell receptor (beta chain) was documented in a study of T cell changes during pregnancy in multiple sclerosis. TCRdb keeps only in-frame clones here, not all; method: immunoSEQ multiplex PCR. There are 55,000 to 65,000 clones in the sample; approximately 92% occur only once, and about 0.93% lies in the top ten. This TCR derives from a female donor with multiple sclerosis, enrolled in a pregnancy study. This specimen consisted of peripheral blood, obtained in the first trimester of pregnancy.

The CDR3: CAIEQGQGTEAFF. CDR3 bases: TGTGCCATCGAGCAGGGTCAGGGGACTGAAGCTTTCTTT. The rearrangement joins TRBV27 to TRBJ1-1, with a tentative D call TRBD1 (6 bases). Trimming stripped 10 bases from V and 5 bases from J, with 17 bases between. The CDR3 contains 13 residues. Germline CDR1 reads MNHEY; CDR2 reads SMNVEV (reference sequence).